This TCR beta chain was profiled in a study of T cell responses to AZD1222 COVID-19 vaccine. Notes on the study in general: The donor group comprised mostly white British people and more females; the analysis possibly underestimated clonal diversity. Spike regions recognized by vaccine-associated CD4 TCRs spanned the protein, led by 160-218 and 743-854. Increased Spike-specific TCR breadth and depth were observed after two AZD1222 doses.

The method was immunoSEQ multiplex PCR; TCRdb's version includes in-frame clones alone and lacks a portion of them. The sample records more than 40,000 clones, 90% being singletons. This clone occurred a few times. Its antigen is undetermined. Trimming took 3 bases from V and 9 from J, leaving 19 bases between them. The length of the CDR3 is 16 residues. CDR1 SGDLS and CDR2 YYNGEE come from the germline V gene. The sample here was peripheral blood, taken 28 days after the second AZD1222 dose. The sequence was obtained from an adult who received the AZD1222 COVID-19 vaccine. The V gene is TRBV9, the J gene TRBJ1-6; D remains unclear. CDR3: CASSASGSVGRSPLHF. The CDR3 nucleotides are TGTGCCAGCAGCGCATCCGGTTCGGTGGGTCGTTCACCCCTCCACTTT.